The T cell receptor (beta chain) under discussion was sequenced for a study of Ad26.COV2.S vaccination and SARS-CoV-2 variants (dated by TCRdb to the early 2020s). As for the study more broadly: Donors in the vaccine arm were drawn from COV1001, a phase I-IIa trial of Ad26.COV2.S in healthy adults that was multicentre, randomized, double-blind and placebo-controlled. The TCR-sequenced set comprised about 32 samples: some 20 Ad26.COV2.S vaccine recipients, 5 placebo recipients and 8 SARS-CoV-2 convalescent individuals. Dosing of Ad26.COV2.S was intramuscular, at either 5x10^10 or 1x10^11 viral particles, delivered as one shot or as two shots spaced 56 days apart. Trial participants were randomized into five groups of five, in which low-dose or high-dose Ad26.COV2.S was given once or twice, or placebo was given on both occasions. TCRbeta repertoire sequencing was used to assess the specificity and breadth of SARS-CoV-2-reactive T cell receptors after Ad26.COV2.S vaccination. Throughout the experiments and outcome assessment, investigators stayed blinded to trial group allocation.

Regarding this clone: What this receptor recognizes is not known. Base-call qualities are not available, and no considerably larger clone is one nucleotide away.

Points the paper makes about the study in general: Non-spike TCR breadth was comparable between vaccine and placebo recipients, consistent with the vaccine containing only spike. Higher spike-specific TCR breadth was observed in Ad26.COV2.S recipients than in placebo recipients (P = 0.0014). The study was not powered for comparison of responses between vaccine doses or regimens. After vaccination, spike-specific CD8+ and CD4+ T cell responses were reported to show substantial breadth. The authors noted that the TCR breadth and depth analyses may have underestimated total T cell responses.

The immunoSEQ Assay was the method used to sequence TCRbeta CDR3 regions. After extraction, genomic DNA underwent amplification by bias-controlled multiplex PCR, followed by high-throughput sequencing. Per the authors' processing: To quantify the absolute abundance of every unique TCRbeta CDR3 region, sequences were collapsed and filtered. T cell fraction was estimated by normalizing TCRbeta template counts to usable DNA, with usable DNA measured through amplification of reference genes found in all nucleated cells. Repertoire TCRs were annotated as SARS-CoV-2-specific by exact matching of V gene, CDR3 amino acid sequence and J gene to a known reactive TCR set. The reference SARS-CoV-2 TCR set came from MIRA and was filtered for enrichment in COVID-19-positive ImmuneCODE repertoires, removing public or cross-reactive TCRs. Using the MIRA antigens, annotated TCRs were further analysed by specific ORF or by position within an ORF. Depth was the summed frequency of annotated unique rearrangements, while breadth was defined as annotated unique rearrangements over total unique productive rearrangements. TCR breadth was compared between groups using two-sided Wilcoxon rank-sum tests. Sourced from immuneACCESS, this table was stored by TCRdb with only in-frame sequences that have V and J called. A share of the clones is absent; for the studies checked, an unresolved V gene accounts for under half, and the remainder has no known explanation. V and J calls and clone size are given by that table; D and trimming were obtained from the DNA. The sample yields about 350,000 clones; 75% to 90% were counted once. The ten most abundant clones make up around 10% of the sample.

V lost 5 bases and J lost 2 bases; the stretch between them is 7 bases long. CDR1 and CDR2 were assigned from the germline V gene as ENHRY and SYGVKD. Reading from cysteine to phenylalanine, the CDR3 counts 13 amino acids. Only CDR3 DNA is held: 39 bases, read in frame from base 1. Reading the label with the study, this specimen's treatment or condition is: over 15 received Ad26.COV2.S at low or high dose, single or two shots; about 5 received placebo; per-sample allocation not given. For vaccine and placebo recipients, repertoires were sequenced using samples collected on day 63 after the first injection. In Cohort 1b, about two dozen adults aged 18-55 years were enrolled at a single site in Boston, USA, between 29 July and 7 August 2020. Ad26.COV2.S consisted of a replication-incompetent adenovirus type 26 vector by which a prefusion-stabilized SARS-CoV-2 spike protein from the original Wuhan strain was expressed.

The specimen comprised peripheral blood, sampled in a trial of Ad26.COV2.S vaccine versus placebo. The source of this sequence is a person between 18 and 60 years old who received the Ad26.COV2.S COVID-19 vaccine or a placebo. The chain was built from TRBV10-3 and TRBJ1-5, with TRBD1 perhaps the D gene, on 5 matching bases. The CDR3 region has the sequence CAISQGGNQPQHF. Read as DNA, the sequence is TGTGCCATCAGTCAGGGCGGCAATCAGCCCCAGCATTTT.